This T cell receptor beta chain emerged from a study of CD8+CD57+ T cells in acquired aplastic anemia. Study-wide points: There were approximately 27 CD8+ CDR3 sequences that occurred in both patients and controls.

This clonotype was seen only once. Its antigen is as yet unknown. Genomic DNA templated the TCR beta VDJ and CDR3 profiling. Via MiXCR, TCRdb re-called the reads, giving one row per CDR3 protein. This table has around 250,000 distinct CDR3 sequences, 55% to 60% appearing once. The germline V gene encodes CDR1 LNHDA and CDR2 SQIVND (reference sequence). V shed 7 bases and J shed 2 bases, with 15 bases lying between them. This CDR3 has 14 amino acids. The clonotype was recovered from a human donor with severe aplastic anemia or a healthy control (not recorded which). Sequencing was carried out using sorted CD4+, CD8+, or CD8+CD57+ T cells (not recorded which) from PBMCs. The chain uses TRBV19 and TRBJ2-7; a possible D gene is TRBD1 (5 bases). The CDR3 sequence: CASNPPGWPYEQYF. Here the CDR3 DNA reads TGTGCCAGTAACCCCCCAGGGTGGCCCTACGAGCAGTACTTC.